The text below deals with one T cell receptor beta chain. Its antigen has not been determined. No much larger clone exists at a distance of one base, and base qualities are not known. These data originate in a study of radiation and T cells in renal cell carcinoma (dated by TCRdb to between 2020 and 2021). For context, the study as a whole: Samples came from a clinical trial, in which primary renal cell carcinomas received 15 Gy stereotactic body radiation therapy followed by nephrectomy 4 weeks later. TCR beta sequencing covered 55 or so samples in total, comprising some 25 tumors and roughly 27 peripheral blood samples. Across all 50 or so samples, several million unique CDR3 nucleotide sequences, encoding 2,658,974 unique CDR3 amino acid sequences, were identified.

The immunoSEQ kit was used, according to the manufacturer's recommendations, to generate TCR beta libraries from genomic DNA. To prepare libraries, a first multiplex PCR with proprietary primers was run, followed by a second PCR that added unique barcodes, and a bead cleanup was done after each round. Each sample batch included a kit-provided positive control reaction and a negative control reaction. The final libraries were assessed on an Agilent 4200 TapeStation D1000 ScreenTape, pooled by volume, and quantified by qPCR. Sequencing was performed on an Illumina NextSeq500 using a MidOutput 150-cycle cartridge, with 156 Read1 cycles, 15 Index1 cycles, and the kit custom primers. The pooled library was loaded at 0.95 to 1 pM, with an approximately 20% PhiX control spiked in. The study's processing was this. The vendor-processed data were analyzed in R, and a clonotype was defined as all T cells that share the same CDR3 nucleotide sequence. For clone abundance analyses, frequencies were normalized to the 10,000 most abundant clones in each sample. Public T cell clones, which averaged fewer than five per sample, were removed prior to analysis. A difference in abundance of at least 32-fold between compartments was used to define tumor-enriched and baseline blood-enriched clonotypes. A beta-binomial differential abundance model was used to identify clonotypes that were expanded or contracted between blood time points. Tumor-blood repertoire similarity was measured with the Baroni-Urbani and Buser coefficient, and groups were compared using two-tailed Wilcoxon tests in R. As stored in TCRdb, this immuneACCESS dataset retains in-frame rearrangements with V and J assigned. A fraction of the clones does not appear; measured against another copy, unresolved V genes explain less than half of the discrepancy, and the remainder lacks a known reason. V and J calls and clone size are given by that table; D and trimming were obtained from the DNA. The sample table contains some 130,000 clones; only one count was recorded for 70% to 90% of them. The ten largest clones add up to under 2.5% of the sample.

On the study overall, not on this receptor specifically: Because pretreatment tumor biopsies were not available, the baseline intratumoral presence of clonotypes could not be determined. Because the trial had a single-armed design, the trial could not examine how radiation dose or scheduling affected the TCR repertoire. In blood, the top tumor clonotypes increased from baseline to 2 weeks after radiation and then shrank by 4 weeks, which suggests a temporary expansion of tumor-resident clones. Blood repertoire dynamics were not followed beyond 4 weeks after treatment.

In the germline V gene, CDR1 corresponds to SGDLS and CDR2 to YYNGEE. Counted from cysteine to phenylalanine, this CDR3 has 14 amino acids. This entry keeps only the CDR3 DNA: 42 bases, framed from base 1. Trimming accounts for 6 bases at V and 3 bases at J, while the number of junction bases matched to no gene is 4. The sample's time point label, decoded: blood 2 weeks post-SBRT. According to the study, the label for this sample's treatment or condition signals: 15 Gy SBRT to primary tumor, nephrectomy 4 weeks later. To follow tumor-enriched clonotypes, peripheral blood was collected serially from radiation-treated patients at baseline and again at 2 weeks and 4 weeks after SBRT. All patients had renal cell carcinoma with clear cell pathology. Genomic DNA for TCR sequencing was prepared using the QIAamp DNA Blood Mini Kit (Qiagen). The analyses included just those samples that passed every quality control check.

This receptor was obtained from a woman aged 60-70 years with renal cell carcinoma. The sequencing used blood, collected from a patient whose treatment included radiotherapy and nephrectomy. The rearranged chain carries TRBV9 and TRBJ2-2; the central 8 bases match TRBD1. The nucleotide sequence reads TGTGCCAGCACCTCGACAGGGGACACCGGGGAGCTGTTTTTT. It is translated as CASTSTGDTGELFF.